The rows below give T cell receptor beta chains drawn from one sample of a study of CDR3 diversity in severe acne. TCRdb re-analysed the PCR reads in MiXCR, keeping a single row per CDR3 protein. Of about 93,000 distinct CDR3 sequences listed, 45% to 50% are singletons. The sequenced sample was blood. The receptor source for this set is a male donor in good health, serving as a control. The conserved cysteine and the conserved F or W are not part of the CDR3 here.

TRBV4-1,ASSQPGIYYEQY
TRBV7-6,ASSPGIRTGGYEQY
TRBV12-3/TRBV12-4,ASRDTSGANVLT
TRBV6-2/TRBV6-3,ATRASGRMNEQF
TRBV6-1,ASSGGLASETQY
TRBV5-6,ASSLRDSSNQPQH
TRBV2,ASSVRTKDTEAF
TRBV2,ASSARGGTEAF
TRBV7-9,ASSHKGAGQETQY
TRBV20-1,SARDASGRATYEQY
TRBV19,ASSIRDDRENQPQH
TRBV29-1,SLSQQETQY
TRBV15,ATSRDGGRARQY
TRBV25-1,ASSSTASYEQY
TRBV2,ASSPTYRGGYGYT
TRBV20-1,SASTDRAKGGYT
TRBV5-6,ASSLTSGDYEQY
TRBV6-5,ASSGEENTEAF
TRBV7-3,ASSQQGQMNTEAF
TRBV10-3,AISTGRTSGGGPGELF
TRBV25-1,ASSELAGGFTGELF
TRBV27,ARRGLAGGETQY
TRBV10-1,ASSDRTGTNYGYT
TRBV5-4,ASSWGQGYGYT
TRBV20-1,GASKGLEIAWQL
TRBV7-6,ASSLMEDGNEQY
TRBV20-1,SAGLAGDYEQY
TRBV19,ASSISGGSTEAF